The T cell receptor (beta chain) described here comes from a study of early T cells in non-severe SARS-CoV-2 infection. Each CDR3 protein gets one entry after TCRdb re-called the 5' RACE reads with MiXCR. The table records about 50,000 distinct CDR3 sequences, about 13% of them present only once. Germline-derived CDR1 and CDR2 are ENHRY and SYGVKD. The CDR3 contains 21 residues. The junction had 16 bases not matched to a gene; V was cut back by 0 bases and J by 0 bases. The clonotype comes from an adult who was a healthcare worker with PCR-confirmed SARS-CoV-2 infection or an uninfected control (not recorded which). The chain uses TRBV10-3 and TRBJ1-4; TRBD1 aligns across 7 bases. The source material was whole blood. Written as DNA, the CDR3 is TGTGCCATCAGTGAGTCGGAAGACAGGGTGAGCGAGGGGGCAACTAATGAAAAACTGTTTTTT. Translated, it gives CAISESEDRVSEGATNEKLFF.